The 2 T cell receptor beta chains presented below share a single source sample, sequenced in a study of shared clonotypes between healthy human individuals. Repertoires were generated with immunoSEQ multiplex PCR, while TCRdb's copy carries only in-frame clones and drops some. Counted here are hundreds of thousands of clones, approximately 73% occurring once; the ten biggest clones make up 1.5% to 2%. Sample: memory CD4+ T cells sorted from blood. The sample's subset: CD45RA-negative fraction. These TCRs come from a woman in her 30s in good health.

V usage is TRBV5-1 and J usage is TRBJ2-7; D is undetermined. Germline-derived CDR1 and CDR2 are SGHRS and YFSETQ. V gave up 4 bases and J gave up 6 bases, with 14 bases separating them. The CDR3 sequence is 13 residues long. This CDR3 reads CASSATGRSEQYF. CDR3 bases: TGCGCCAGCAGCGCGACCGGGCGGAGCGAGCAGTACTTC.

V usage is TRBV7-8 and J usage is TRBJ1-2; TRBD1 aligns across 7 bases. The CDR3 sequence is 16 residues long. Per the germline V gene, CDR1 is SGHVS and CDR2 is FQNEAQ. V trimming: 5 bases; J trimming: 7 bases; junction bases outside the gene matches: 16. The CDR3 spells CASSPNLNYRGFGYTF. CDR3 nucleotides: TGTGCCAGCAGCCCTAACCTCAACTACAGGGGCTTTGGCTACACCTTC.